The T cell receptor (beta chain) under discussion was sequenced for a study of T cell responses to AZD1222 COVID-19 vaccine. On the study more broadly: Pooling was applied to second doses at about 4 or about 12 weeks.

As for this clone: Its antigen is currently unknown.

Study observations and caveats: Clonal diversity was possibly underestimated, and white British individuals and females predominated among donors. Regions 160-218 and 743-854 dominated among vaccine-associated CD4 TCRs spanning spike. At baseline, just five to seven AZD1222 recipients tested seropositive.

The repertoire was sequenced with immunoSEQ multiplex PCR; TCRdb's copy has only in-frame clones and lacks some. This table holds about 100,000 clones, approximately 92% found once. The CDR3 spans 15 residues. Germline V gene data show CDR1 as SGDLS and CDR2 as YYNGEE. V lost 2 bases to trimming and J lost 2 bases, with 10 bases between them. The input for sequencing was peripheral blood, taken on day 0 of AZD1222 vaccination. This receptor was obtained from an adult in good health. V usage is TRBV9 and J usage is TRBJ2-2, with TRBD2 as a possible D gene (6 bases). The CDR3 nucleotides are TGTGCCAGCAGCGTCCATAGCGGTAACACCGGGGAGCTGTTTTTT. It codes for CASSVHSGNTGELFF.